These 15 T cell receptor beta chains share one sample of origin, sequenced in a study of T cells in Graves' hyperthyroidism and ophthalmopathy. RNA transcripts were the template for amplifying TCR beta CDR3 regions. First-round RT-PCR with HTBI primers amplified the TCR CDR3 region. MiXCR was run by TCRdb on the multiplex PCR reads, yielding one entry per CDR3 protein. The data contain about 560,000 distinct CDR3 sequences, 15% to 19% of them singletons. Sample: blood. The receptors were gathered from a woman in her 30s with Graves' hyperthyroidism.

This clonotype occurred many times. V and J are TRBV7-9 and TRBJ2-7, with D possibly being TRBD1 or TRBD2 (5 bases each). The germline CDR1 and CDR2 sequences are SEHNR and FQNEAQ (reference sequence). The CDR3 contains 15 residues. Trimming pared 4 bases from V and 6 bases from J, leaving 19 bases between. For the CDR3, the DNA is TGTGCCAGCAGCTCAATCCCGGGACCCCACGGCGAGCAGTACTTC. This codes for CASSSIPGPHGEQYF.

This clonotype was detected many times. V usage is TRBV3-1 and J usage is TRBJ2-7, with TRBD2 as a possible D gene (6 bases). The CDR3 contains 14 residues. V was pared by 1 base and J by 2 bases, with 9 bases between. The V gene's germline CDR1 is LGHDT and CDR2 YNNKEL (reference sequence). CDR3 DNA: TGTGCCAGCAGCCAAGTCCCGGGGGCCTACGAGCAGTACTTC. Translation: CASSQVPGAYEQYF.

A few counts support this clonotype. The V call is TRBV24-1, the J call TRBJ2-1; TRBD1 matches 8 bases. The length of the CDR3 is 14 residues. Germline V gene sequence: CDR1 KGHDR, CDR2 SFDVKD. V lost 9 bases to trimming and J lost 6 bases; unmatched junction nucleotides: 9. CDR3 in amino acids: CATGDRGAPNEQFF. The CDR3 nucleotides are TGTGCCACCGGCGACAGGGGAGCCCCCAATGAGCAGTTCTTC.

This clonotype appeared a few times. The V gene is TRBV7-9, the J gene TRBJ2-1; D tentatively fits TRBD1 or TRBD2 (5 bases each). V lost 4 bases, J lost 5 bases, and 15 bases lay in between. From germline, CDR1 is SEHNR and CDR2 FQNEAQ (reference sequence). The CDR3 is 15 residues long. DNA of the CDR3: TGTGCCAGCAGCTACATCCAGGGAGCCCACAATGAGCAGTTCTTC. It is translated as CASSYIQGAHNEQFF.

This clonotype was counted at least ten times. This chain joins TRBV7-9 and TRBJ1-5, with 7 bases matching TRBD1. V dropped 3 bases and J dropped 3; count of bases not matched to a gene: 8. The germline V gene has CDR1 SEHNR and CDR2 FQNEAQ (reference sequence). This CDR3 has 16 residues. The CDR3 region is CASSFTGAGSNQPQHF. In DNA form, the CDR3 reads TGTGCCAGCAGCTTCACAGGGGCGGGATCCAATCAGCCCCAGCATTTT.

This clonotype was detected ten times or more. The chain has TRBV10-3 and TRBJ1-1; 8 positions match TRBD1. This CDR3 comprises 14 residues. The V gene end was trimmed by 6 bases and the J gene end by 1 base; junction bases not matched to a gene: 4. Per the germline V gene, CDR1 is ENHRY and CDR2 is SYGVKD. CDR3 loop: CAIRAGTGNTEAFF. The DNA for the CDR3 is TGTGCCATCAGAGCCGGGACAGGGAACACTGAAGCTTTCTTT.

This chain connects TRBV6-1 to TRBJ2-3; no firm D call. The CDR3 spans 16 residues. Trimming left V 6 bases short and J 2 bases short, with 18 bases between. The germline V gene encodes CDR1 MNHNS and CDR2 SASEGT. CDR3 in DNA: TGTGCCAGCAGCTCGCGCGTTAGCCTTTTCACAGATACGCAGTATTTT. It is translated as CASSSRVSLFTDTQYF.

This clonotype has at least ten counts. The chain joins TRBV11-2 to TRBJ1-3; D remains ambiguous. The length of the CDR3 is 15 residues. V shed 5 bases and J shed 2 bases, with 13 bases lying between them. In germline, CDR1 is SGHAT, CDR2 FQNNGV. The CDR3 nucleotides read TGTGCCAGCAGCCCGGACGGGAAAACTGGAAACACCATATATTTT. This sequence encodes CASSPDGKTGNTIYF.

V usage is TRBV6-1 and J usage is TRBJ2-2; D remains ambiguous. V was shortened by 8 bases and J by 6 bases, with 7 bases between the two germline ends. The CDR3 spans 11 residues. Germline CDR1 is MNHNS and CDR2 is SASEGT. As DNA, the CDR3 is TGTGCCAGCGCAGCGCCCGGGGAGCTGTTTTTT. It is translated as CASAAPGELFF.

This clonotype has ten or more counts. This sequence joins TRBV11-2 and TRBJ2-5; 7 positions match TRBD2. The CDR3 is made up of 17 amino acids. Germline V gene sequence: CDR1 SGHAT, CDR2 FQNNGV. Trimming at V came to 1 base and at J to 4 bases, leaving 12 bases not matched to a gene. CDR3 sequence (DNA): TGTGCCAGCAGCTTAGTAGGGGCGGGAGCAAGTAGAGAGACCCAGTACTTC. Its protein is CASSLVGAGASRETQYF.

This clonotype occurred many times. The CDR3 nucleotides are TGTGCCAGCAGTTACCGGGCAGTACTAACCTACGAGCAGTACTTC. Translation gives CASSYRAVLTYEQYF. V usage is TRBV6-1 and J usage is TRBJ2-7; the D is unclear. With 5 bases removed from V and 2 bases from J, the gap between germline ends came to 16 bases. The length of the CDR3 is 15 residues. Germline V gives CDR1 MNHNS, CDR2 SASEGT.

Ten or more counts support this clonotype. This chain uses TRBV2 with TRBJ1-2; TRBD1 aligns across 7 bases. The CDR3 has 13 residues. Trimming took 6 bases from V and 5 from J; bases not matched to a gene: 6. Germline values: CDR1 SNHLY, CDR2 FYNNEI. The CDR3 region has the DNA TGTGCCAGCAGACCGGGACAGATTTATGGCTACACCTTC. Encoded protein: CASRPGQIYGYTF.

V gene TRBV6-1 combines with J gene TRBJ1-3, with D hard to call. The CDR3 covers 14 residues. V shed 8 bases and J shed 0 bases, with 11 bases lying between them. Germline V lookup: CDR1 MNHNS, CDR2 SASEGT. DNA for the CDR3: TGTGCCAGCCGATCCGGGATCTCTGGAAACACCATATATTTT. Translating it yields CASRSGISGNTIYF.

This clonotype was counted ten times or more. The CDR3 DNA reads TGTGCCAGCAGTACCCGGGACACCCAGTACTTC. Encoded protein: CASSTRDTQYF. This sequence joins TRBV12-3 or TRBV12-4 and TRBJ2-5; perhaps D is TRBD1 or TRBD2 (5 bases each). The CDR3 loop spans 11 amino acids. Trimming shortened V by 5 bases and J by 8 bases, and 9 bases separated the two germline ends.

This clonotype showed up just a few times. J is TRBJ1-2 and V is TRBV27, with 7 bases aligning to TRBD1. This CDR3 has 15 residues. Germline CDR1 and CDR2: MNHEY and SMNVEV (reference sequence). After removal of 5 bases from V and 1 base from J, the junction contained 7 bases not matched to a gene. The chain's CDR3 is CASSTLGQLNYGYTF. The CDR3 nucleotides are TGTGCCAGCAGTACCCTGGGACAGCTTAACTATGGCTACACCTTC.